One sample yielded the 7 T cell receptor beta chains listed below, sequenced in a study of vaccination effects on CD4 cells after COVID-19. In the ViraFEST assay, antigen-specific CD4+ clonotypes were identified by expansion after peptide-pool stimulation. Researchers isolated CD4+ T cells once less than 13 days of culture had elapsed. Among the vaccine recipients, none had a prior SARS-CoV-2 infection, and nucleocapsid antibodies were negative. These TCRs' antigens remain unknown. Clones were read by immunoSEQ multiplex PCR, and TCRdb kept only the in-frame ones, dropping some. This sample has about 41,000 clones, with under 85% found just once. Sequenced here: CD4+ T cells from PBMCs cultured with HCoV-NL63 spike peptides, sampled before COVID-19 vaccination. The receptors shown here come from a human donor who received a COVID-19 vaccine.

V is TRBV18 and J is TRBJ2-2; a weak D match, TRBD1 (5 bases). The CDR3 spans 14 residues. Per germline, CDR1 KGHSH and CDR2 LQKENI. Deletions cut 4 bases from V and 3 bases from J, with 9 bases between. The CDR3 loop is CASSRSRDTGELFF. CDR3 in DNA: TGTGCCAGCTCACGATCCAGGGACACCGGGGAGCTGTTTTTT.

The chain couples TRBV30 to TRBJ2-7, with D tentatively TRBD2 (7 bases). Germline V CDR1 and CDR2: GTSNPN, SVGIG (reference sequence). The CDR3 covers 12 residues. Trimming took off 2 bases at V and 4 bases at J, with 9 bases between the two ends. CDR3 sequence: CAWSRGGYEQYV. CDR3 bases: TGTGCCTGGAGTAGGGGGGGTTACGAGCAGTACGTC.

The chain recombines TRBV29-1 with TRBJ2-3, with D unresolved. V shed 5 bases and J shed 1 base, with 10 bases lying between them. This CDR3 has 13 residues. Germline CDR1 and CDR2: SQVTM and ANQGSEA. The CDR3 protein is CSVRPSGTDTQYF. The CDR3 nucleotides are TGCAGCGTTAGGCCCTCTGGCACAGATACGCAGTATTTT.

The rearrangement joins TRBV12-3 or TRBV12-4 to TRBJ2-4, with D uncertain. Trimming removed 3 bases from V and 5 bases from J, with 5 bases in between. The CDR3 contains 12 residues. The CDR3 reads CASSFRENIQYF. CDR3 in DNA: TGTGCCAGCAGTTTCCGAGAAAACATTCAGTACTTC.

V is TRBV5-1 and J is TRBJ2-3; a weak D match, TRBD2 (6 bases). There are 17 residues in the CDR3. V gave up 4 bases and J gave up 4 bases, with 22 bases separating them. In germline, CDR1 is SGHRS, CDR2 YFSETQ. The CDR3 nucleotides are TGCGCCAGCAGCGCCACTAGACAGCTTGGGAGGTCAGATACGCAGTATTTT. Amino acid sequence: CASSATRQLGRSDTQYF.

The V and J genes are TRBV7-3 and TRBJ2-5, with 13 bases matching TRBD2. The CDR3 has 15 residues. Germline CDR1 is SGHTA and CDR2 is FQGTGA. V lost 5 bases, J lost 5 bases, and 5 bases stayed unmatched. The CDR3 nucleotides read TGTGCCAGCAGCGCGGGACTAGCGGGGATGGAGACCCAGTACTTC. The encoded protein is CASSAGLAGMETQYF.

The chain couples TRBV4-2 to TRBJ1-5; D not certain. Trimming shortened V by 0 bases and J by 5 bases, and 26 bases separated the two germline ends. Germline lookup yields CDR1 LGHNA and CDR2 YNFKEQ. The CDR3 spans 20 residues. The CDR3 here is CASSQDTSFSPDSKDQPQHF. The CDR3 bases are TGTGCCAGCAGCCAAGATACATCTTTCAGCCCGGACTCAAAAGATCAGCCCCAGCATTTT.